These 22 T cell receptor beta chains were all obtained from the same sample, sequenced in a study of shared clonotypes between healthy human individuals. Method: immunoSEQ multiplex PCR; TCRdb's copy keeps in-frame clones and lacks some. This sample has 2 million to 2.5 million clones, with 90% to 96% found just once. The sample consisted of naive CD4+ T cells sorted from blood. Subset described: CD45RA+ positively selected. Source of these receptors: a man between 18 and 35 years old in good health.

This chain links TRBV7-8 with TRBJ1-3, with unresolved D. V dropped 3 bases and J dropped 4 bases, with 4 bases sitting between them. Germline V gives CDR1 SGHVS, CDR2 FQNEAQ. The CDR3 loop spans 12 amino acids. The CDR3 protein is CASSLAGNTIYF. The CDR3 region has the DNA TGTGCCAGCAGCTTGGCGGGAAACACCATATATTTT.

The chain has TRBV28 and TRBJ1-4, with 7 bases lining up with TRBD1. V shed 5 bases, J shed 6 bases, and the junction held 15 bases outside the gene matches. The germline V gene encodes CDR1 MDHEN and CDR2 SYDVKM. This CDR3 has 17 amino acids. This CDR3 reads CASSHLQGMGPDEKLFF. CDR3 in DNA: TGTGCCAGCAGTCATCTACAGGGGATGGGACCCGATGAAAAACTGTTTTTT.

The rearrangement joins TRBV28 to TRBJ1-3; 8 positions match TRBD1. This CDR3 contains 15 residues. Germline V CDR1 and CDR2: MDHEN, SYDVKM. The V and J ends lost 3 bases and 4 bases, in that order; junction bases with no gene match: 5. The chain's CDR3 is CASSFQGAQGNTIYF. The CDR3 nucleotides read TGTGCCAGCAGTTTTCAGGGGGCGCAGGGAAACACCATATATTTT.

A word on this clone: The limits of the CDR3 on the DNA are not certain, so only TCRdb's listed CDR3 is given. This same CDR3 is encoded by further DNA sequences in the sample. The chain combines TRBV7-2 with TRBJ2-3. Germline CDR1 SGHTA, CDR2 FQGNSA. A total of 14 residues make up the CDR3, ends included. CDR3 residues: CASSLGVPPDTQYF.

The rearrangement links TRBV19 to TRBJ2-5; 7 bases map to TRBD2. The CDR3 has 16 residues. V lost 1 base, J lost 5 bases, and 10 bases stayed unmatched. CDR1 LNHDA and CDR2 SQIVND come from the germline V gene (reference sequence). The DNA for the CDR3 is TGTGCCAGTAGTATAGTAAGCGGGACCCCTACGGAGACCCAGTACTTC. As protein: CASSIVSGTPTETQYF.

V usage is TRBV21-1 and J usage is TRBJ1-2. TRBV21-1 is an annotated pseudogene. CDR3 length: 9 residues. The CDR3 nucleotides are TGTGCCGGAAGGGACGGCTACACCTTC. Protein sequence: CAGRDGYTF.

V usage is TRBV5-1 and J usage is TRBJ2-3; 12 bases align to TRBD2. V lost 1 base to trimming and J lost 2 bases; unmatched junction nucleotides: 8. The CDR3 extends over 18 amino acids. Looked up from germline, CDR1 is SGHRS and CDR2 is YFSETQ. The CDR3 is CASSLREASGRDTDTQYF. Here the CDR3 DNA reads TGCGCCAGCAGCTTGAGGGAGGCTAGCGGGAGGGACACAGATACGCAGTATTTT.

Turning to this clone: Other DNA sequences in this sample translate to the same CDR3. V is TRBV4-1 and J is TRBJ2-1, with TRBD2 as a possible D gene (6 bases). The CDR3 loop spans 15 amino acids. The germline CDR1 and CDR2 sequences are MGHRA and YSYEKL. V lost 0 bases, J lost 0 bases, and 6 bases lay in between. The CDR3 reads CASSQDGSSYNEQFF. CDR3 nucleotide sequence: TGCGCCAGCAGCCAAGACGGGAGCTCCTACAATGAGCAGTTCTTC.

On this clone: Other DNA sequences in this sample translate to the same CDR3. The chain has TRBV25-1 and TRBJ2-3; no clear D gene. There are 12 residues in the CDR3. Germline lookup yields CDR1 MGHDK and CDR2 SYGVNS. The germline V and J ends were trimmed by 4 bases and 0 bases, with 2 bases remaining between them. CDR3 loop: CASSGSTDTQYF. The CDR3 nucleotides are TGTGCCAGCAGTGGTAGCACAGATACGCAGTATTTT.

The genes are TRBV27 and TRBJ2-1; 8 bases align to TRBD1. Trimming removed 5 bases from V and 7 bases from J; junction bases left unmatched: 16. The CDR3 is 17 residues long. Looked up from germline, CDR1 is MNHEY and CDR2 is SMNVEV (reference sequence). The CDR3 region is CASSLSWQGAFRNEQFF. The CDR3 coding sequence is TGTGCCAGCAGTCTCTCGTGGCAGGGGGCATTTAGGAATGAGCAGTTCTTC.

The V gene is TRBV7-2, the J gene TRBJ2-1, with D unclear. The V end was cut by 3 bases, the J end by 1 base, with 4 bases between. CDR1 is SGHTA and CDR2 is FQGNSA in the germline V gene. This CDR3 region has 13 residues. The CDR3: CASSFRSYNEQFF. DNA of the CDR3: TGTGCCAGCAGCTTTAGGTCCTACAATGAGCAGTTCTTC.

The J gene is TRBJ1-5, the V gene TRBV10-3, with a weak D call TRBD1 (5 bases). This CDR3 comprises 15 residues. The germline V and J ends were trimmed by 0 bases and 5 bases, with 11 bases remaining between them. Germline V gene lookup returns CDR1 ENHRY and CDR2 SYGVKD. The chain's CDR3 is CAISESGKGDQPQHF. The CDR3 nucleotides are TGTGCCATCAGTGAGTCAGGGAAAGGGGATCAGCCCCAGCATTTT.

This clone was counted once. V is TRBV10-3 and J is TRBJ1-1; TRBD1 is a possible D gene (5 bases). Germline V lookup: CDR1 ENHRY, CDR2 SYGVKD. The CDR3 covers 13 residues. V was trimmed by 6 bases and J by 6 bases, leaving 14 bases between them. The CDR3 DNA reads TGTGCCATCAGGGATCCCGGGGCCCCTGAAGCTTTCTTT. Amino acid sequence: CAIRDPGAPEAFF.

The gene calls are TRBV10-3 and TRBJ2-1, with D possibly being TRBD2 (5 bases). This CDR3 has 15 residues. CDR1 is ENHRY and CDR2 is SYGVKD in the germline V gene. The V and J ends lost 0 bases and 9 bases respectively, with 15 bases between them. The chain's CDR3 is CAISESGLARSEQFF. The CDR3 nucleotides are TGTGCCATCAGTGAGTCCGGGCTAGCTCGAAGTGAGCAGTTCTTC.

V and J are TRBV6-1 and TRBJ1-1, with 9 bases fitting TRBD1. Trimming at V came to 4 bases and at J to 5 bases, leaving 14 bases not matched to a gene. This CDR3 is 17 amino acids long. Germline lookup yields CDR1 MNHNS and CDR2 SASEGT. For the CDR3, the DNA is TGTGCCAGCAGTGGGGCTCCGGGACAGGGAATGAGGACTGAAGCTTTCTTT. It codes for CASSGAPGQGMRTEAFF.

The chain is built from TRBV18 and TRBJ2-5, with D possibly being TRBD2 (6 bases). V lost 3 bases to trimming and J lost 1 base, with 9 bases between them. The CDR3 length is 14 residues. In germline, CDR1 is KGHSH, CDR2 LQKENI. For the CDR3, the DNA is TGTGCCAGCTCACCCGGGGGTCCCCAAGAGACCCAGTACTTC. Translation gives CASSPGGPQETQYF.

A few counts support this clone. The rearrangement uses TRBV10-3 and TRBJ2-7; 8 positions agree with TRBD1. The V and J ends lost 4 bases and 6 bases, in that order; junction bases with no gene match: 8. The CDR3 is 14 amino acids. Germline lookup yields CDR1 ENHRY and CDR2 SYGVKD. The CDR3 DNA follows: TGTGCCATCAGTGGAGACAGGGGAGTGGTCGAGCAGTACTTC. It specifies CAISGDRGVVEQYF.

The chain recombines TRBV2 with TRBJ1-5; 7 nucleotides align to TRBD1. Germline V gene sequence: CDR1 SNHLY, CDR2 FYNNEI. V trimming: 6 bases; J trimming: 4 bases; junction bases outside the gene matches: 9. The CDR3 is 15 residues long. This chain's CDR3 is CASRKQGIGNQPQHF. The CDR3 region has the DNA TGTGCCAGCAGGAAACAGGGGATTGGTAATCAGCCCCAGCATTTT.

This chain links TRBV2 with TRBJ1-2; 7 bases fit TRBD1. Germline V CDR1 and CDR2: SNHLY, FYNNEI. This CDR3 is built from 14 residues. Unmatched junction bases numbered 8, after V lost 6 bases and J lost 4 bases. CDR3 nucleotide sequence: TGTGCCAGCAGAACAACAGGGGAAGGCTATGGCTACACCTTC. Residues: CASRTTGEGYGYTF. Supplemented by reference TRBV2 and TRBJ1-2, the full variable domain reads EPEVTQTPSHQVTQMGQEVILRCVPISNHLYFYWYRQILGQKVEFLVSFYNNEISEKSEIFDDQFSVERPDGSNFTLKIRSTKLEDSAMYFCASRTTGEGYGYTFGSGTRLTVV.

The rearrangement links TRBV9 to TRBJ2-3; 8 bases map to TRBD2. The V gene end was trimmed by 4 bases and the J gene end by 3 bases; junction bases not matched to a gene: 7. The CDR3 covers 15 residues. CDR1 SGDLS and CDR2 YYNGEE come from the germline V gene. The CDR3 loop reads CASSSRSGSTDTQYF. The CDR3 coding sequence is TGTGCCAGCAGCTCACGCAGCGGGAGTACAGATACGCAGTATTTT. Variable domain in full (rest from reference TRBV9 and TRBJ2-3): DSGVTQTPKHLITATGQRVTLRCSPRSGDLSVYWYQQSLDQGLQFLIQYYNGEERAKGNILERFSAQQFPDLHSELNLSSLELGDSALYFCASSSRSGSTDTQYFGPGTRLTVL.

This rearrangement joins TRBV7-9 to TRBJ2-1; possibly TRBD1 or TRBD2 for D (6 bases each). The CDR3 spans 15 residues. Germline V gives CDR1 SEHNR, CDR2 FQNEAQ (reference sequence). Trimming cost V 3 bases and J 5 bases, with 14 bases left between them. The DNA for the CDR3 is TGTGCCAGCAGCTTCAGGGGATCGGGGGACAATGAGCAGTTCTTC. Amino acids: CASSFRGSGDNEQFF.

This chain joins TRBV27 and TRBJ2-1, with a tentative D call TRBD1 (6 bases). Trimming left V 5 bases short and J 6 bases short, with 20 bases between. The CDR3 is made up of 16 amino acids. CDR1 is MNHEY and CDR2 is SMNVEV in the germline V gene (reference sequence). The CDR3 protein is CASSPRGPDRVNEQFF. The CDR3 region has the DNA TGTGCCAGCAGTCCCAGGGGACCTGATAGGGTCAATGAGCAGTTCTTC.